The 6 T cell receptor beta chains below all came from one sample that was sequenced in a study of Graves' ophthalmopathy and Graves' hyperthyroidism. The sequenced template was RNA, covering the TCR beta CDR3 region. First-round RT-PCR with HTBI primers preceded a second-round multiplex PCR. TCRdb re-called the multiplex PCR reads through MiXCR, storing one row per CDR3 protein. The data show over 450,000 distinct CDR3 sequences, 13% to 15% seen once. Sequenced material: blood. The receptor set was obtained from a woman aged 25 to 39 with Graves' ophthalmopathy.

This clonotype was observed a few times. V usage is TRBV15 and J usage is TRBJ1-6; TRBD1 matches 7 bases. Per the germline V gene, CDR1 is LNHNV and CDR2 is YYDKDF (reference sequence). The CDR3 spans 18 residues. V was pared by 2 bases and J by 6 bases, with 13 bases of the junction left unmatched. The CDR3: CATSRKLPGQSSNSPLHF. The CDR3 DNA is TGTGCCACCAGCAGAAAACTCCCGGGACAGAGCTCTAATTCACCCCTCCACTTT.

This clonotype was counted many times. The CDR3 spells CASRATGFSYEQYF. In DNA, the CDR3 is TGTGCCAGCAGAGCTACAGGGTTTAGCTACGAGCAGTACTTC. This chain joins TRBV6-5 and TRBJ2-7, with D possibly TRBD1 on 6 matching bases. The V gene lost 6 bases and the J gene lost 3 bases, with 15 bases spanning the gap. The V gene's germline CDR1 is MNHEY and CDR2 SVGAGI. CDR3 length: 14 residues.

This clonotype has ten or more counts. This chain uses TRBV10-3 with TRBJ2-7, with D possibly TRBD2 on 6 matching bases. The CDR3 runs to 11 residues. Trimming left V 10 bases short and J 2 bases short, with 9 bases between. The germline CDR1 and CDR2 sequences are ENHRY and SYGVKD. CDR3 protein: CATGLTYEQYF. The CDR3 region has the DNA TGTGCCACGGGACTGACCTACGAGCAGTACTTC.

This clonotype was counted ten times or more. This CDR3 is CASSWTVNYGYTF. In DNA form, the CDR3 reads TGTGCCAGCAGTTGGACGGTGAACTATGGCTACACCTTC. The chain carries TRBV12-3 or TRBV12-4 and TRBJ1-2; D remains unclear. V was pared by 4 bases and J by 2 bases, with 8 bases between. The CDR3 extends over 13 amino acids.

This clonotype was counted only a few times. This chain connects TRBV3-1 to TRBJ1-1; possibly TRBD1 for D (6 bases). Trimming stripped 6 bases from V and 0 bases from J, with 14 bases between. The CDR3 is 15 amino acids. The germline V gene encodes CDR1 LGHDT and CDR2 YNNKEL (reference sequence). CDR3 bases: TGTGCCAGCAGAGAAACGGGACAAGTGAACACTGAAGCTTTCTTT. Translating it yields CASRETGQVNTEAFF.

This clonotype was picked up many times. The rearrangement joins TRBV7-9 to TRBJ1-1; D remains unclear. Trimming cost V 5 bases and J 2 bases, with 15 bases left between them. CDR1 is SEHNR and CDR2 is FQNEAQ in the germline V gene (reference sequence). The CDR3 contains 15 residues. CDR3 residues: CASSPQALVNTEAFF. The CDR3 coding sequence is TGTGCCAGCAGCCCCCAGGCTCTGGTCAACACTGAAGCTTTCTTT. The whole variable domain, remainder taken from reference TRBV7-9 and TRBJ1-1, is DTGVSQNPRHKITKRGQNVTFRCDPISEHNRLYWYRQTLGQGPEFLTYFQNEAQLEKSRLLSDRFSAERPKGSFSTLEIQRTEQGDSAMYLCASSPQALVNTEAFFGQGTRLTVV.